This T cell receptor (beta chain) was retrieved from a study of blood T cell repertoires in COVID-19. Study summary: Sites across the United States, Italy and Spain contributed samples from acute and convalescent COVID-19. T cells, B-cell-depleted T cells, or PBMCs supplied cDNA or gDNA.

The length of the CDR3 is 12 residues. Germline V gives CDR1 GTSNPN, CDR2 SVGIG (reference sequence). Between the trimmed V and J ends, which lost 3 bases and 0 bases, there was a span of 3 bases. Original analysis: Reference gene primers were amplified, and this amplification served to estimate nucleated cell counts. Using immunoSEQ multiplex PCR, the repertoire was profiled, and TCRdb retains in-frame clones only, with some absent. That table supplies the V and J calls and clone size; D and trimming were determined from the DNA. The table shows around 37,000 clones, with roughly 80% occurring only once.

The sequenced material came from peripheral blood. This receptor was obtained from a man between 60 and 75 years old with COVID-19, enrolled during active disease. V gene TRBV30 combines with J gene TRBJ1-3; D is ambiguous. In DNA form, the CDR3 reads TGTGCCTGGAGCAACTCTGGAAACACCATATATTTT. It encodes CAWSNSGNTIYF.